The 6 T cell receptor beta chains below come from one sample, sequenced in a study of cytomegalovirus exposure and HLA in healthy donors listed by TCRdb under 2017. Library construction relied on the immunoSEQ multiplex PCR assay. For the multiplex PCR, a mixture combining 60 forward primers for TCR Vbeta segments and 13 reverse primers for TCR Jbeta segments was used. The table comes from immuneACCESS by way of TCRdb, which keeps in-frame sequences with V and J called. Part of the clones is missing from these tables; in studies checked, under half for an unresolved V gene and the rest for unknown reasons. The table for this sample lists 110,000 to 150,000 clones; 75% to 80% of them were counted only once. Together, the top ten hold about 1.7% of the sample. Input material: PBMCs. The receptors originated from a young woman in good health and CMV-seronegative.

There are a few counts of this clone. V usage is TRBV5-5 and J usage is TRBJ1-6; D might be TRBD1 (6 bases). The CDR3 length is 15 residues. Germline V gene sequence: CDR1 SGHKS, CDR2 YYEKEE (reference sequence). V was cut by 4 bases and J by 7 bases, with 15 bases left in between. CDR3: CASSPDPGANSPLHF. In nucleotides, the CDR3 is TGTGCCAGCAGCCCGGATCCAGGGGCGAATTCACCCCTCCACTTT.

The rearrangement links TRBV30 to TRBJ2-7, with TRBD2 identical over 7 bases. Looked up from germline, CDR1 is GTSNPN and CDR2 is SVGIG (reference sequence). After removal of 0 bases from V and 1 base from J, the junction contained 3 bases not matched to a gene. This CDR3 region has 14 residues. CDR3 loop: CAWSVAGRSYEQYF. The CDR3 nucleotides read TGTGCCTGGAGTGTAGCGGGGAGATCCTACGAGCAGTACTTC.

The chain carries TRBV5-6 and TRBJ1-6, with a weak D call TRBD1 (5 bases). V lost 2 bases to trimming and J lost 6 bases, with 12 bases between them. There are 15 residues in the CDR3. Germline-derived CDR1 and CDR2 are SGHDT and YYEEEE. The CDR3 loop is CASSLIVQANSPLHF. The CDR3 nucleotides are TGTGCCAGCAGCTTAATCGTACAGGCTAATTCACCCCTCCACTTT.

The rearrangement uses TRBV7-9 and TRBJ2-2, with a possible D match to TRBD2 (7 bases). CDR1 is SEHNR, CDR2 FQNEAQ, per germline (reference sequence). With 5 bases removed from V and 2 bases from J, the gap between germline ends came to 15 bases. The CDR3 has 16 amino acids. In nucleotides, the CDR3 is TGTGCCAGCAGCCACAGTGGGGGGGCTAACACCGGGGAGCTGTTTTTT. Translation: CASSHSGGANTGELFF.

The chain couples TRBV6-5 to TRBJ2-7, with D possibly TRBD1 on 6 matching bases. Germline CDR1 is MNHEY and CDR2 is SVGAGI. CDR3 length equals 14 residues. Trimming removed 2 bases at V and 5 bases at J, with 13 bases between. The CDR3 coding sequence is TGTGCCAGCAGTTACGGGGACAAGGGCGACGAGCAGTACTTC. As protein: CASSYGDKGDEQYF.

The V call is TRBV5-6, the J call TRBJ1-2, with D tentatively TRBD1 (5 bases). Trimming shortened V by 9 bases and J by 4 bases, and 19 bases separated the two germline ends. This CDR3 has 14 residues. Per germline, CDR1 SGHDT and CDR2 YYEEEE. The CDR3 reads CATIGAGISYGYTF. DNA of the CDR3: TGTGCCACCATAGGGGCAGGCATTAGCTATGGCTACACCTTC.